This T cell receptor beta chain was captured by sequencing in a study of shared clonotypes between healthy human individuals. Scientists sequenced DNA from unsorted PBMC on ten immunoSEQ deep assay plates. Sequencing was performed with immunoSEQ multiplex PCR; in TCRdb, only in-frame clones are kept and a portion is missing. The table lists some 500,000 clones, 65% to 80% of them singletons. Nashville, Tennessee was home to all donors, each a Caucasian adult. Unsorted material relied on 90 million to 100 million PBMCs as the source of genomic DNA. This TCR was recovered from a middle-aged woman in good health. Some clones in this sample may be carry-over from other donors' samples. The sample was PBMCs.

For the CDR3, the DNA is TGTGCCATCATGGAGGGAAGCTCCTACGAGCAGTACTTC. Translating gives CAIMEGSSYEQYF. This rearrangement joins TRBV10-3 to TRBJ2-7; a possible D gene is TRBD2 (6 bases). Trimming took 7 bases from V and 0 from J, leaving 10 bases between them. Germline V gene sequence: CDR1 ENHRY, CDR2 SYGVKD. The CDR3 is 13 amino acids.